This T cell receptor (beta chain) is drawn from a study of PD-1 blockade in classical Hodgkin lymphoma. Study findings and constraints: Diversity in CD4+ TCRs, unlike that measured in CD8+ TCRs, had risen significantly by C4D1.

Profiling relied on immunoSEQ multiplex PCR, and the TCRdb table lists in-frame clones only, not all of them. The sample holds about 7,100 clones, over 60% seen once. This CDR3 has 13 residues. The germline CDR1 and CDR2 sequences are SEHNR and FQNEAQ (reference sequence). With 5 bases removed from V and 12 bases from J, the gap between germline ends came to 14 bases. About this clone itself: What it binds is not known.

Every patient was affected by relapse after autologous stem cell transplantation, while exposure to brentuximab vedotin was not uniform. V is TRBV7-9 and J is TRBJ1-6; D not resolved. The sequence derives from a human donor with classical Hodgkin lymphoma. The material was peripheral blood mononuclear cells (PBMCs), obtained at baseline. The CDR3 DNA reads TGTGCCAGCAGCCCCGTGGGATCCGGACCCCTCCACTTT. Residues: CASSPVGSGPLHF.